Each of the 10 T cell receptor beta chains below was sequenced from the same sample in a study of blood T cell repertoires in COVID-19. Sequencing used immunoSEQ multiplex PCR; TCRdb keeps in-frame clones, though not all of them. This sample carries 150,000 to 200,000 clones, 90% to 95% of them seen once, and the ten largest clones take less than 2%. Sequencing was carried out using peripheral blood. These receptors were taken from a woman aged 55 to 70 with COVID-19, enrolled during active disease.

The chain uses TRBV12-5 and TRBJ2-5, with TRBD1 as a possible D gene (6 bases). Trimming left V 4 bases short and J 5 bases short, with 17 bases between. Germline lookup yields CDR1 LGHNT and CDR2 FRNRAP. The CDR3 loop spans 15 amino acids. The CDR3 sequence is CASGSQQGYAETQYF. The CDR3 DNA reads TGTGCTAGTGGTTCGCAACAGGGTTATGCGGAGACCCAGTACTTC. The variable domain in full, with the rest retrieved from reference TRBV12-5 and TRBJ2-5, is DARVTQTPRHKVTEMGQEVTMRCQPILGHNTVFWYRQTMMQGLELLAYFRNRAPLDDSGMPKDRFSAEMPDATLATLKIQPSEPRDSAVYFCASGSQQGYAETQYFGPGTRLLVL.

The rearrangement uses TRBV10-1 and TRBJ1-5; D not certain. Per germline, CDR1 WNHNN and CDR2 SYGVQD (reference sequence). V lost 1 base and J 9 bases, leaving 10 bases between the germline ends. The CDR3 extends over 13 amino acids. CDR3 nucleotides: TGCGCCAGCAGTGAGTTAGCCCTCCCGCCCCAGCATTTT. Protein: CASSELALPPQHF.

This chain joins TRBV7-9 and TRBJ2-7; a possible D gene is TRBD2 (5 bases). The CDR3 sequence is 13 residues long. From germline, CDR1 is SEHNR and CDR2 FQNEAQ (reference sequence). V shed 8 bases and J shed 3 bases, with 14 bases lying between them. CDR3 in amino acids: CASEGSELYEQYF. The CDR3 region has the DNA TGTGCCAGCGAGGGCTCCGAGCTCTACGAGCAGTACTTC.

V gene TRBV4-2 combines with J gene TRBJ1-3; possibly TRBD1 for D (6 bases). Trimming cost V 5 bases and J 0 bases, with 11 bases left between them. The CDR3 length is 15 residues. Germline V gene data show CDR1 as LGHNA and CDR2 as YNFKEQ. In DNA form, the CDR3 reads TGTGCCAGCAGCGGGGACATTTCCTCTGGAAACACCATATATTTT. Translating gives CASSGDISSGNTIYF.

The V call is TRBV7-2, the J call TRBJ2-6; a weak D match, TRBD1 (6 bases). The CDR3 runs 19 residues. Germline lookup yields CDR1 SGHTA and CDR2 FQGNSA. Trimming removed 5 bases from V and 2 bases from J, with 22 bases in between. CDR3 sequence (DNA): TGTGCCAGCAGCCCACAACAACCTTATGGACAGACTGGGGCCAACGTCCTGACTTTC. As protein: CASSPQQPYGQTGANVLTF.

The chain recombines TRBV11-3 with TRBJ1-1; D possibly corresponds to TRBD1 (6 bases). Looked up from germline, CDR1 is SGHNT and CDR2 is YENEEA. The ends were cut back, 3 bases at V and 1 base at J, with 12 bases in the middle. The CDR3 runs to 15 residues. DNA for the CDR3: TGTGCCAGCAGCTTGACAGGTCTCTCGAACACTGAAGCTTTCTTT. Translating gives CASSLTGLSNTEAFF. Supplemented by reference TRBV11-3 and TRBJ1-1, the full variable domain reads EAGVVQSPRYKIIEKKQPVAFWCNPISGHNTLYWYLQNLGQGPELLIRYENEEAVDDSQLPKDRFSAERLKGVDSTLKIQPAELGDSAVYLCASSLTGLSNTEAFFGQGTRLTVV.

The chain employs TRBV9 and TRBJ2-3; 8 positions match TRBD2. Germline CDR1 reads SGDLS; CDR2 reads YYNGEE. The CDR3 sequence is 19 residues long. The ends lost 3 bases at V and 2 bases at J; junction bases unmatched: 17. In nucleotides, the CDR3 is TGTGCCAGCAGCGGAGCCCGGTTAGGGGCGGGGGGTTACACAGATACGCAGTATTTT. This encodes CASSGARLGAGGYTDTQYF.

This chain connects TRBV4-2 to TRBJ1-1, with 7 bases aligning to TRBD1. This CDR3 contains 15 residues. Unmatched junction bases numbered 4, after V lost 3 bases and J lost 0 bases. Germline CDR1 and CDR2: LGHNA and YNFKEQ. As DNA, the CDR3 is TGTGCCAGCAGCCAGCGACAGGGCGTGAACACTGAAGCTTTCTTT. It encodes CASSQRQGVNTEAFF.

The gene calls are TRBV6-6 and TRBJ1-6, with D possibly matching TRBD1 (6 bases). The CDR3 runs 16 residues. The germline V gene encodes CDR1 MNHNY and CDR2 SVGAGI (reference sequence). Trimming took off 4 bases at V and 7 bases at J, with 17 bases between the two ends. CDR3 in amino acids: CASSSPTGSLNSPLHF. CDR3 coding DNA: TGTGCCAGCAGTTCCCCGACAGGTAGCCTCAATTCACCCCTCCACTTT.

The V call is TRBV11-3, the J call TRBJ2-3; 7 positions agree with TRBD1. Germline CDR1 and CDR2: SGHNT and YENEEA. The CDR3 has 12 residues. Trimming at V came to 5 bases and at J to 14 bases, leaving 10 bases not matched to a gene. The CDR3 sequence: CASSARQGPRYF. In DNA form, the CDR3 reads TGTGCCAGCAGCGCTCGACAGGGCCCCCGGTATTTT.